The next 18 T cell receptor beta chains were all read from a single sample in a study of T cells in Graves' hyperthyroidism and ophthalmopathy. The TCR beta CDR3 regions underwent amplification using RNA transcripts as the source. An initial round of RT-PCR targeting the TCR CDR3 relied on the HTBI primer set. TCRdb reprocessed the multiplex PCR reads with MiXCR, giving one entry per CDR3 protein. The sample holds a few hundred thousand distinct CDR3 sequences, more than 12% seen once. Sequences were obtained from blood. These TCRs come from a middle-aged woman with Graves' hyperthyroidism that later progressed to Graves' ophthalmopathy.

The chain links TRBV7-2 to TRBJ2-1, with 10 bases fitting TRBD1. The CDR3 is 16 amino acids. After removal of 4 bases from V and 4 bases from J, the junction contained 7 bases not matched to a gene. Germline V CDR1 and CDR2: SGHTA, FQGNSA. CDR3 DNA sequence: TGTGCCAGCAGCTCGACGGGACAGGGGAAGTACAATGAGCAGTTCTTC. This sequence encodes CASSSTGQGKYNEQFF.

This clonotype was seen repeatedly, ten times or more. This chain links TRBV28 with TRBJ2-7; 7 bases match TRBD2. Per germline, CDR1 MDHEN and CDR2 SYDVKM. The CDR3 is made up of 16 amino acids. J was trimmed by 2 bases and V by 6 bases; bases with no gene match: 13. DNA for the CDR3: TGTGCCAGCAGGTTGGGGAGGGTAAGGGGCACCTACGAGCAGTACTTC. Residues: CASRLGRVRGTYEQYF.

This clonotype was observed many times. V usage is TRBV28 and J usage is TRBJ1-5; D possibly corresponds to TRBD1 (5 bases). Germline CDR1 is MDHEN and CDR2 is SYDVKM. This CDR3 has 16 amino acids. V lost 5 bases and J 0 bases, leaving 14 bases between the germline ends. CDR3 DNA sequence: TGTGCCAGCAGTGGCTGGGGGGGTATTAGCAATCAGCCCCAGCATTTT. Translating gives CASSGWGGISNQPQHF.

This clonotype has a count of ten or more. The chain couples TRBV7-3 to TRBJ1-6; TRBD1 might be the D (5 bases). The germline V gene has CDR1 SGHTA and CDR2 FQGTGA. V lost 1 base to trimming and J lost 10 bases, with 11 bases between them. The CDR3 is 14 amino acids. This CDR3 reads CASSLIGVGSPLHF. In DNA form, the CDR3 reads TGTGCCAGCAGCTTAATAGGGGTTGGGTCACCCCTCCACTTT.

This chain links TRBV5-5 with TRBJ1-5; 7 bases agree with TRBD1. The V segment lost 4 bases and the J segment 1 base; nucleotides outside the gene matches: 2. There are 14 residues in the CDR3. Per germline, CDR1 SGHKS and CDR2 YYEKEE (reference sequence). The CDR3 region is CASSLDRSNQPQHF. The CDR3, as DNA: TGTGCCAGCAGCCTGGACAGGAGCAATCAGCCCCAGCATTTT.

This chain uses TRBV28 with TRBJ1-2; 7 positions match TRBD1. Trimming at V came to 5 bases and at J to 4 bases, leaving 13 bases not matched to a gene. The germline CDR1 and CDR2 sequences are MDHEN and SYDVKM. The CDR3 is 16 amino acids. The CDR3 nucleotides are TGTGCCAGCAGTCACCCCCTCGGGACAGACTCCTATGGCTACACCTTC. Translating it yields CASSHPLGTDSYGYTF.

On this clonotype: The junction and the germline gene differ at one end; a read error may be behind it. The chain links TRBV28 to TRBJ2-7; D remains unclear. The CDR3 extends over 13 amino acids. CDR1 is MDHEN and CDR2 is SYDVKM in the germline V gene. The CDR3 protein is CASSLNWVREQYF. Written as DNA, the CDR3 is TGCGCCAGCAGTTTAAACTGGGTTAGGGAGCAGTACTTC. The whole variable domain, remainder taken from reference TRBV28 and TRBJ2-7, is DVKVTQSSRYLVKRTGEKVFLECVQDMDHENMFWYRQDPGLGLRLIYFSYDVKMKEKGDIPEGYSVSREKKERFSLILESASTNQTSMYLCASSLNWVREQYFGPGTRLTVT.

The table lists this clonotype with a few counts. The chain links TRBV27 to TRBJ1-3; no definite D call. Germline V gives CDR1 MNHEY, CDR2 SMNVEV (reference sequence). CDR3 length: 15 residues. Trimming removed 4 bases from V and 0 bases from J, with 10 bases in between. CDR3 protein: CASSSSRSSGNTIYF. DNA for the CDR3: TGTGCCAGCAGTTCCTCACGATCCTCTGGAAACACCATATATTTT.

V and J are TRBV12-3 or TRBV12-4 and TRBJ1-1, with 10 bases matching TRBD1. The CDR3 covers 14 residues. The J segment lost 4 bases and the V segment lost 6 bases, leaving 5 bases of the junction unmatched. The CDR3 reads CASSHGTGVTEAFF. The CDR3 DNA reads TGTGCCAGCAGCCACGGGACAGGGGTCACTGAAGCTTTCTTT.

This clonotype was seen only once. Possible read error: a much larger clone is one base away. The CDR3 region has the DNA TGTGCCAGCATTCAGGCGAAAACCGGGGAGCTGTTTTTT. As protein: CASIQAKTGELFF. J is TRBJ2-2 and V is TRBV7-8; D not certain. The CDR3 is 13 amino acids. The germline V gene encodes CDR1 SGHVS and CDR2 FQNEAQ.

There are many counts of this clonotype. This rearrangement joins TRBV2 to TRBJ1-4; no definite D call. Germline CDR1 SNHLY, CDR2 FYNNEI. This CDR3 comprises 12 residues. V dropped 5 bases and J dropped 6 bases, with 7 bases sitting between them. Here the CDR3 reads CASSPFHEKLFF. The DNA for the CDR3 is TGTGCCAGCAGTCCCTTTCATGAAAAACTGTTTTTT.

The V and J genes are TRBV7-9 and TRBJ2-1, with TRBD2 identical over 14 bases. Germline CDR1 is SEHNR and CDR2 is FQNEAQ (reference sequence). The CDR3 covers 16 residues. The J segment lost 8 bases and the V segment lost 8 bases, leaving 11 bases of the junction unmatched. The CDR3 is CASASGTSGSIYEQFF. Here the CDR3 DNA reads TGTGCCAGCGCATCCGGGACTAGCGGGAGTATCTATGAGCAGTTCTTC. The full variable domain, rest sourced from reference TRBV7-9 and TRBJ2-1, is DTGVSQNPRHKITKRGQNVTFRCDPISEHNRLYWYRQTLGQGPEFLTYFQNEAQLEKSRLLSDRFSAERPKGSFSTLEIQRTEQGDSAMYLCASASGTSGSIYEQFFGPGTRLTVL.

At least ten counts were recorded for this clonotype. The gene calls are TRBV6-5 and TRBJ2-3; unclear D gene. Germline V gene data show CDR1 as MNHEY and CDR2 as SVGAGI. The CDR3 length is 14 residues. The V and J ends lost 2 bases and 0 bases respectively, with 6 bases between them. CDR3 nucleotides: TGTGCCAGCAGTTACGGCAGCAGCACAGATACGCAGTATTTT. Translated: CASSYGSSTDTQYF.

This clonotype came up a few times. A much bigger clone sits one base away, suggesting this may be a read error. The chain has TRBV7-9 and TRBJ2-7; 10 bases match TRBD2. This CDR3 is built from 17 residues. CDR1 SEHNR and CDR2 FQNEAQ come from the germline V gene (reference sequence). In nucleotides, the CDR3 is TGTGCCAGCAGCTTATCAGCGGGGGGGGAGGGCTCCTACCAGCAGTACTTC. Its translation: CASSLSAGGEGSYQQYF.

In this sample, this clonotype turned up many times. The CDR3 DNA reads TGTGCCAGCAGTGTTCATCTTCGCTCTGGGGCCAACGTCCTGACTTTC. Translation gives CASSVHLRSGANVLTF. This chain uses TRBV2 with TRBJ2-6; D not resolved. Deletions cut 4 bases from V and 0 bases from J, with 10 bases between. The germline V gene has CDR1 SNHLY and CDR2 FYNNEI. The CDR3 is 16 amino acids.

This sequence joins TRBV27 and TRBJ2-3; 10 bases are shared with TRBD2. This CDR3 is built from 16 residues. The J segment lost 1 base and the V segment lost 7 bases, leaving 8 bases of the junction unmatched. Germline V CDR1 and CDR2: MNHEY, SMNVEV (reference sequence). CDR3 in amino acids: CASKVTGTSGTDTQYF. The CDR3 DNA is TGTGCCAGCAAAGTTACCGGGACTAGCGGCACAGATACGCAGTATTTT.

This clonotype was found a few times. The V gene is TRBV20-1, the J gene TRBJ2-7; TRBD2 matches at 11 bases. With 0 bases clipped from V and 4 bases from J, the junction kept 2 bases outside the gene matches. CDR3 length equals 14 residues. CDR1 and CDR2 (germline): DFQATT, SNEGSKA (reference sequence). CDR3 DNA sequence: TGCAGTGCTAGAGAACTAGCGGGAGAGTACGAGCAGTACTTC. Protein: CSARELAGEYEQYF.

This clonotype was observed many times. The chain uses TRBV2 and TRBJ2-4; the D is unclear. Trimming stripped 4 bases from V and 12 bases from J, with 10 bases between. This CDR3 has 11 amino acids. Per germline, CDR1 SNHLY and CDR2 FYNNEI. The CDR3 DNA follows: TGTGCCAGCAGTGTCGCGTCGAGTCAGTACTTC. Its translation is CASSVASSQYF.